This TCR beta chain comes out of a study of identical twins. Study-wide findings and caveats: Insertions were fewer in abundant cord blood beta clonotypes, whereas memory repertoires showed none of this pattern.

The V gene's germline CDR1 is SGHTA and CDR2 FQGNSA. Trimming stripped 1 base from V and 0 bases from J, with 10 bases between. The CDR3 contains 16 residues. This clonotype was seen a few times. The antigen is not known. TCRdb re-called the 5' RACE reads with MiXCR, one entry per CDR3 protein. The data show about 150,000 distinct CDR3 sequences, around 3.4% seen once. This receptor was obtained from a man aged 18 to 35 in good health. The V call is TRBV7-2, the J call TRBJ2-1; D perhaps matches TRBD2 (6 bases). The sequencing input was memory T cells sorted from blood. In DNA, the CDR3 is TGTGCCAGCAGCTTAGGGGCGGGAACCTCCTACAATGAGCAGTTCTTC. It translates to CASSLGAGTSYNEQFF.